This T cell receptor (beta chain) was sequenced during a study of Ad26.COV2.S vaccination and SARS-CoV-2 variants. Study background: Donor joined the COV1001 Ad26.COV2.S trial arm. General observations from the study: Placebo recipients trailed vaccine recipients in spike-specific TCR breadth. Researchers cautioned that TCR breadth and depth analyses may have underestimated total T cell responses.

The CDR3 runs to 13 residues. The ends lost 1 base at V and 6 bases at J; junction bases unmatched: 2. CDR1 LGHDT and CDR2 YNNKEL come from the germline V gene (reference sequence). This clone appeared once. Its antigen is undetermined. The protocol was immunoSEQ multiplex PCR, while the TCRdb copy is restricted to in-frame clones and leaves out a portion. The sample carries about 420,000 clones, around 89% recorded once. Treatment noted: roughly 18 received Ad26.COV2.S at low or high dose, single or two shots; 5 received placebo; per-sample allocation not given. Sample collection was performed on day 63 after the first vaccine or placebo injection.

This sequence joins TRBV3-1 (or the pseudogene TRBV3-2) and TRBJ2-7, with 8 bases matching TRBD2. Sequencing was performed on peripheral blood, taken in a trial of Ad26.COV2.S vaccine versus placebo. The origin of this receptor is a person aged 18 to 65 who received the Ad26.COV2.S COVID-19 vaccine or a placebo. The CDR3 region has the DNA TGTGCCAGCAGCCAAGCCCTAGCGGGCGAGCAGTACTTC. It is translated as CASSQALAGEQYF.